This T cell receptor (beta chain) was sequenced for a study of CD8 T cells in Susac syndrome (dated by TCRdb to the late 2010s). For the wider study: Among the sequenced Susac syndrome patients, 5 or 6 had clinically active disease and about eight were in clinical remission. At the time of blood withdrawal, Susac syndrome patients were either therapy-naive, taking corticosteroids (with some also receiving IVIg), or on IVIg alone. The study used repertoire sequencing to test whether antigen drove CD8+ T cell activation and differentiation in Susac syndrome. Results the study describes overall, beyond this receptor: No clonal expansion was detected in the CD4+ T cell repertoire of Susac syndrome patients. The number of individuals in the TCR sequencing and HLA analysis was acknowledged as relatively small.

RNA was extracted with the RNeasy kit and roughly 0.5 to 1 ug was reverse transcribed using random hexamers. The immunoSEQ multiplex PCR assay, which covers 54 Vbeta and 13 Jbeta segments, was used to amplify TCR beta CDR3 regions. PCR amplification bias was corrected by using a synthetic template baseline for primer optimization and computational correction. The authors' pipeline ran thus. Reads were annotated to V, D and J genes according to IMGT and were analyzed with immunoSEQ Analyzer, with only productive sequences retained. Clonality was computed as one minus Shannon entropy normalized by log2 of the number of productive unique sequences. For each patient and control, public and private clones were evaluated among the 100 most prevalent clones. Clones were defined as Susac-specific when absent from the healthy and MS cohorts, from 1,000 to 1,100 published viral clones and from other ImmuneACCESS disease sequences. TCRdb reworked the public reads: Q25 trimming with fastp, MiXCR clone assembly, productive beta chains retained. Identical CDR3 proteins give one entry, which carries the most common genes and DNA. The V and J calls here are based on TCRdb, not the publication. The sample contains about 140,000 distinct CDR3 sequences, around 93% of them found a single time. The ten largest clones capture 0.14% of the sample.

In regard to this clonotype: It has no known antigen specificity. The input lacks base qualities; no much larger clone sits a single base away.

High-throughput TCR beta sequencing profiled peripheral blood CD8+ and CD4+ T cells from healthy donors, Susac syndrome patients and multiple sclerosis patients. Susac syndrome patients met recently defined diagnostic criteria for definite or probable disease. CD8+ TEMRA cells were enriched by FACS, while bulk CD8+ and CD4+ T cells were purified by magnetic negative isolation. Blood was collected in EDTA tubes and processed within 24 hours, with PBMCs isolated through density gradient centrifugation. PBMCs intended for TCR sequencing were frozen in liquid nitrogen and were later thawed in a 37 degrees C water bath. The sorted or isolated CD4+, CD8+ and CD8+ TEMRA cells reached a purity of at least 90%. This receptor was taken from a human donor with Susac syndrome. The sample consisted of CD4+ T cells from PBMCs.

CDR3 protein: CASSLEGTGLDTQYF. The nucleotide sequence is TGCGCCAGCAGCTTGGAAGGGACAGGGTTGGATACGCAGTATTTT. The chain uses TRBV5-1 and TRBJ2-3; 9 bases in the junction line up with TRBD1. Relative to germline, V is missing 0 bases and J is missing 6 bases, with 5 bases of the junction outside any gene match. Via the germline V gene, CDR1 is SGHRS and CDR2 YFSETQ. The CDR3, cysteine through phenylalanine, is 15 amino acids long. The entry retains the CDR3 DNA only, 45 bases that are in frame from base 1.